This TCR beta chain emerged from a study of blood T cells in healthy people across ages. The use of a sample-barcoded 5' primer and a J-beta primer mix characterized a second PCR of roughly 6 to 11 cycles. The yield of each sample was at least 3 million CDR3-containing paired-end reads. From the 5' RACE reads, TCRdb called clonotypes with MiXCR, one entry per CDR3 protein. The sample yields some 900,000 distinct CDR3 sequences, around 48% seen once. Every sample gave at least 5 micrograms of total RNA when it was extracted. Germline CDR1 SNHLY, CDR2 FYNNEI. The CDR3 totals 14 residues. Trimming took 1 base from V and 7 from J, leaving 13 bases between them.

This sequence joins TRBV2 and TRBJ1-2, with a weak D call TRBD1 (6 bases). The sequence came from a man aged 25-45 years in good health. What was sequenced was blood. CDR3 DNA: TGTGCCAGCAGTGAAGACAGGGTAGTCTCTGGCTACACCTTC. It translates to CASSEDRVVSGYTF.